The present TCR beta chain was sequenced within a study of blood T cell repertoires in COVID-19. TCRdb's table, derived via immunoSEQ multiplex PCR, lists solely in-frame clones and lacks some. The sample lists 650,000 to 800,000 clones, 85% to 90% occurring once. What was sequenced was peripheral blood. The source is a woman aged 18 to 35 with acute or convalescent COVID-19.

CDR3: CASTPGRVTEAFF. The CDR3 nucleotides read TGTGCCAGCACCCCCGGGCGGGTCACTGAAGCTTTCTTT. The chain links TRBV6-5 to TRBJ1-1; D remains unclear. Trimming removed 7 bases at V and 4 bases at J, with 13 bases between. Per the germline V gene, CDR1 is MNHEY and CDR2 is SVGAGI. The length of the CDR3 is 13 residues.